This record covers a single T cell receptor beta chain. What it binds is unknown. Time point indicated: late sampling 161 to 241 days after vaccination in three convalescent patients. Positive PCR results dated from March to December 2020, before the US Alpha, Beta and Delta variants. This record comes from a study of vaccination and CD4 T cells after COVID-19. About the research overall: Diagnosis preceded the drawing of post-COVID samples by a median 101 days (range 35 to 161). Study results and limitations: The cohort comprised relatively few convalescent patients, and no early post-infection timepoints were analyzed. Among reactive clones from convalescent patients, a median 86.3% appeared only post-vaccination.

Using its own MiXCR run on the PCR reads, TCRdb lists one record per CDR3 protein. This sample has around 26,000 distinct CDR3 sequences, with 45% to 60% found just once. The TCR was taken from a human donor who had recovered from COVID-19. Sequences were derived from CD4+ T cells from blood, sampled about 7 months after SARS-CoV-2 vaccination.

CDR3 nucleotides: TGTGCCAGCAGCCGTGACAGAGAAGCTTTCTTT. Encoded protein: CASSRDREAFF. The V and J genes are TRBV7-9 and TRBJ1-1; possible D gene TRBD1, 5 bases. The germline V gene encodes CDR1 SEHNR and CDR2 FQNEAQ (reference sequence). The CDR3 contains 11 residues. The V and J ends lost 5 bases and 8 bases respectively, with 9 bases between them.